The table lists the clone carrying this T cell receptor (beta chain) with a count of one. The assay was immunoSEQ multiplex PCR, and TCRdb's table has in-frame clones only and misses some. The table lists under 150,000 clones, about nine tenths of them singletons. This specimen belongs to a study of control samples from healthy donors and cancer patients. The germline V gene encodes CDR1 MNHEY and CDR2 SVGAGI. J lost 8 bases, V lost 6 bases, and 7 bases had no gene match. The CDR3 consists of 13 residues. The sample was PBMCs. This receptor was identified in a man aged 50-59 years with head and neck cancer. This chain uses TRBV6-5 with TRBJ1-1; the match to TRBD1 covers 9 bases. CDR3 sequence reads: CASSPQGQGEAFF. CDR3 coding DNA: TGTGCCAGCAGCCCCCAGGGACAGGGAGAAGCTTTCTTT.